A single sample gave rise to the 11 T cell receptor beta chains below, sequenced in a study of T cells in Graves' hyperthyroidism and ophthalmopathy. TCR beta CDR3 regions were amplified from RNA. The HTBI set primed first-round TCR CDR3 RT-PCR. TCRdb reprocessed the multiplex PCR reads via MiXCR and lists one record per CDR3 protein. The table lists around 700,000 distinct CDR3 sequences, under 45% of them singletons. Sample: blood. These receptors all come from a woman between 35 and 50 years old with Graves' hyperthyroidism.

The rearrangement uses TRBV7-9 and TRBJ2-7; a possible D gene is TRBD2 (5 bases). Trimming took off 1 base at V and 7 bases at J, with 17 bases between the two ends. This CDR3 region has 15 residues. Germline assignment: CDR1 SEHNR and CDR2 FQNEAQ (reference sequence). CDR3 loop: CASSLVMAGSNEQYF. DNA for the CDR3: TGTGCCAGCAGCTTAGTGATGGCGGGTTCGAATGAGCAGTACTTC. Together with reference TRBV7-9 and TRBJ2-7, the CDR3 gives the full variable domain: DTGVSQNPRHKITKRGQNVTFRCDPISEHNRLYWYRQTLGQGPEFLTYFQNEAQLEKSRLLSDRFSAERPKGSFSTLEIQRTEQGDSAMYLCASSLVMAGSNEQYFGPGTRLTVT.

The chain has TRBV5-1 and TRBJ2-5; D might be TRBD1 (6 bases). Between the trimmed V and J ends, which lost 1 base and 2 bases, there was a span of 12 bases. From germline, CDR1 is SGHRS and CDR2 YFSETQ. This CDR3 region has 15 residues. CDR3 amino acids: CASSLLGTLQETQYF. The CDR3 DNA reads TGCGCCAGCAGCTTGCTCGGGACACTGCAAGAGACCCAGTACTTC.

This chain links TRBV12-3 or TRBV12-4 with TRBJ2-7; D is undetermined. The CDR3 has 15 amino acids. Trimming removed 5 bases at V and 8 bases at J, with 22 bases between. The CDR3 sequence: CASSATTPLTSKQYF. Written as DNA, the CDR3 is TGTGCCAGCAGTGCGACCACACCGTTGACCTCGAAGCAGTACTTC.

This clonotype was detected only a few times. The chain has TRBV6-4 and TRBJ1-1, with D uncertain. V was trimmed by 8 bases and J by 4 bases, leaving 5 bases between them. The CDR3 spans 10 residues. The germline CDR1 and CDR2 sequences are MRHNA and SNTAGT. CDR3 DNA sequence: TGTGCCAGCGGATCCACTGAAGCTTTCTTT. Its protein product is CASGSTEAFF.

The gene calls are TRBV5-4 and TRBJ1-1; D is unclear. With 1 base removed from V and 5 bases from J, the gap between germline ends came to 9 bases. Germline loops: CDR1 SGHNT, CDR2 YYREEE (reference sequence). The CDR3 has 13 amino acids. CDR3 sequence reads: CASSLRAGTEAFF. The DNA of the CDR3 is TGTGCCAGCAGCTTGAGAGCAGGAACTGAAGCTTTCTTT. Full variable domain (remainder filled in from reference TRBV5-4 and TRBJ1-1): ETGVTQSPTHLIKTRGQQVTLRCSSQSGHNTVSWYQQALGQGPQFIFQYYREEENGRGNFPPRFSGLQFPNYSSELNVNALELDDSALYLCASSLRAGTEAFFGQGTRLTVV.

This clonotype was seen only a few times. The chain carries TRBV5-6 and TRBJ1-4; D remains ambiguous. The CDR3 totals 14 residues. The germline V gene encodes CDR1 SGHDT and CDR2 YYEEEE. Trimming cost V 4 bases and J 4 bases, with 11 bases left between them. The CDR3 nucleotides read TGTGCCAGCAGCCTCGGACGGTATAATGAAAAACTGTTTTTT. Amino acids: CASSLGRYNEKLFF.

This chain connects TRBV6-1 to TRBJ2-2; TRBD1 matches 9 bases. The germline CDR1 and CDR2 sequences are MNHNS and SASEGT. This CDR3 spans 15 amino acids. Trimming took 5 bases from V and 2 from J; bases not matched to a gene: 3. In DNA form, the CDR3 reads TGTGCCAGCAGTATGGGACAGGGCAACACCGGGGAGCTGTTTTTT. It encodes CASSMGQGNTGELFF.

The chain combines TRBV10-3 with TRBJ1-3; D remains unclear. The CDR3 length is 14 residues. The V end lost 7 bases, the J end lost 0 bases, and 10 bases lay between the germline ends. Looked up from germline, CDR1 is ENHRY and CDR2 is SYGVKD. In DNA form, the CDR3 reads TGTGCCATCACGGCGGGCCGCTCTGGAAACACCATATATTTT. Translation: CAITAGRSGNTIYF.

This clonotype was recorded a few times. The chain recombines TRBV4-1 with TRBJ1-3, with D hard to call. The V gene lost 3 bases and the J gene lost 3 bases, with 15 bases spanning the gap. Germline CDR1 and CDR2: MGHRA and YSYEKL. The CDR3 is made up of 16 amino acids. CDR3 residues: CASSHNMGFSGNTIYF. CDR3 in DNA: TGCGCCAGCAGCCATAACATGGGGTTTAGTGGAAACACCATATATTTT.

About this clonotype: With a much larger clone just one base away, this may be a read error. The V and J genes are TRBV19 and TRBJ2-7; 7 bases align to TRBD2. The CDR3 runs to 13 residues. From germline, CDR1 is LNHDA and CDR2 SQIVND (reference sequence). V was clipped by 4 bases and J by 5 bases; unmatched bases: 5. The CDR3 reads CASSTPTSHEQYF. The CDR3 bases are TGTGCCAGTAGTACTCCGACTAGCCACGAGCAGTACTTC. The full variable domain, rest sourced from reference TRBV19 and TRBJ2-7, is DGGITQSPKYLFRKEGQNVTLSCEQNLNHDAMYWYRQDPGQGLRLIYYSQIVNDFQKGDIAEGYSVSREKKESFPLTVTSAQKNPTAFYLCASSTPTSHEQYFGPGTRLTVT.

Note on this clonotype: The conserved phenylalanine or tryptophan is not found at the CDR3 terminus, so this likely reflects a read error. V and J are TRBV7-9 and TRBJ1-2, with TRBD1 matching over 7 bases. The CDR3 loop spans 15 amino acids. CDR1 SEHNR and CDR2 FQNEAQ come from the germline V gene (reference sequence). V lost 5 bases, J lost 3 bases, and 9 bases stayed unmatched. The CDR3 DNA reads TGTGCCAGCAGCCCGAGAGGGGGCCTCTACTATGGCTACACCCTC. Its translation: CASSPRGGLYYGYTL.